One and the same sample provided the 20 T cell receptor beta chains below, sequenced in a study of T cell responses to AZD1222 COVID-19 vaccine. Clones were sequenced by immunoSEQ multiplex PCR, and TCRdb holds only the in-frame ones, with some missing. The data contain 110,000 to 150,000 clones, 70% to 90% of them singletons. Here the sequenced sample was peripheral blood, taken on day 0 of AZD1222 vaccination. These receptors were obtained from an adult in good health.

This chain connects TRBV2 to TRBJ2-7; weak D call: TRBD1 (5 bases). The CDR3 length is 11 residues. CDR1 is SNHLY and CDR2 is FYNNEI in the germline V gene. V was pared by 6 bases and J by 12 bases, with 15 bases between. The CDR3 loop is CASRGQSPGYF. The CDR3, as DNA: TGTGCCAGCAGAGGACAAAGCCCAGGGTACTTC.

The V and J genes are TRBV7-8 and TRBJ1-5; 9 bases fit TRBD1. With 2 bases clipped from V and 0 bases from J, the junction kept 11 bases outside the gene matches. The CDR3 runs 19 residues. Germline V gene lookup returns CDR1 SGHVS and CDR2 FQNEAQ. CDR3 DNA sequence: TGTGCCAGCAGCTTAAGCGGGACAGGGAATCCCTTTAGCAATCAGCCCCAGCATTTT. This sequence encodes CASSLSGTGNPFSNQPQHF.

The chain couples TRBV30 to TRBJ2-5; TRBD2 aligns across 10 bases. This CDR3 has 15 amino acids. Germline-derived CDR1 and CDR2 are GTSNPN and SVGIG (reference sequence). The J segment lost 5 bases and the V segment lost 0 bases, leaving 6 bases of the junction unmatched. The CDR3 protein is CAWSVKRGGTETQYF. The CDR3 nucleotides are TGTGCCTGGAGTGTTAAGCGGGGGGGTACCGAGACCCAGTACTTC.

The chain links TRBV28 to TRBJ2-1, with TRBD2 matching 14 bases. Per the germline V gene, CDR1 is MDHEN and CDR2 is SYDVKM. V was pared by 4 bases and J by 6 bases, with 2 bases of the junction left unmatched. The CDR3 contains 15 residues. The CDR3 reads CASSSGTSGSNEQFF. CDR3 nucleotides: TGTGCCAGCAGTTCCGGGACTAGCGGGAGCAATGAGCAGTTCTTC.

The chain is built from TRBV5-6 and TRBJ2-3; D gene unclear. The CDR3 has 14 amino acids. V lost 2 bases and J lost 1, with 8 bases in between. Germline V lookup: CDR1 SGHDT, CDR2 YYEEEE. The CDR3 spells CASSLSWGTDTQYF. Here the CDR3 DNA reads TGTGCCAGCAGCTTATCTTGGGGCACAGATACGCAGTATTTT.

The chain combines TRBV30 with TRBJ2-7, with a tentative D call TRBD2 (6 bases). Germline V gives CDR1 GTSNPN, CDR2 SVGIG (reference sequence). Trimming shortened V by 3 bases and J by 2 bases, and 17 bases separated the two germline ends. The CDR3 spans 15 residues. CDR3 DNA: TGTGCCTGGAGCCTCGGAGGGACTGAAGCCTACGAGCAGTACTTC. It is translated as CAWSLGGTEAYEQYF.

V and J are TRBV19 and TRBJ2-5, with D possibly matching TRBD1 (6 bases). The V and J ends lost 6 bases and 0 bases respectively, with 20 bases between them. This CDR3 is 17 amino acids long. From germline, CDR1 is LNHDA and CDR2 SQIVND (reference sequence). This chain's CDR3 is CASRVSLTGRYQETQYF. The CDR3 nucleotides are TGTGCCAGTAGGGTTTCTTTGACAGGAAGATACCAAGAGACCCAGTACTTC.

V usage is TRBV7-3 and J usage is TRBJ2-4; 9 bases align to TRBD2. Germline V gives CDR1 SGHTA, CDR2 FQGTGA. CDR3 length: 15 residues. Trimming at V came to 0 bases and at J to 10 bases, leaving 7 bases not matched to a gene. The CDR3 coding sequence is TGTGCCAGCAGCTTAACAGCGGGAGGAGGGGAAATTCAGTACTTC. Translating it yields CASSLTAGGGEIQYF.

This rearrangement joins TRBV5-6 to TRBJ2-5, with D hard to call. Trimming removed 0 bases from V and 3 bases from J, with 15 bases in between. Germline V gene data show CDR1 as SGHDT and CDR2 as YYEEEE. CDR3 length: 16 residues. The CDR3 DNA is TGTGCCAGCAGCTTGGCCCTCGAGGATAGTAAAGAGACCCAGTACTTC. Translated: CASSLALEDSKETQYF.

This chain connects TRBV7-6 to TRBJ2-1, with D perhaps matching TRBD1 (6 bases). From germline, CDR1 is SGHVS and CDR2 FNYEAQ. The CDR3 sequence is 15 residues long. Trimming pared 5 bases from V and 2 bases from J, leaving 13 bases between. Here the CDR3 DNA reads TGTGCCAGCAGCCCTCGAGGGGGTGCCTACAATGAGCAGTTCTTC. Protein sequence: CASSPRGGAYNEQFF.

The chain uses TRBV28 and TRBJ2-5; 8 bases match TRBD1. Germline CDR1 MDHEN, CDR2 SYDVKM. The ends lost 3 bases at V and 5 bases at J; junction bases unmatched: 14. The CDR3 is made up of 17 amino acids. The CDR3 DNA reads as TGTGCCAGCAGTTTCTACGAAGGACAGGGTCAGGGGGAGACCCAGTACTTC. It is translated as CASSFYEGQGQGETQYF.

The CDR3 region has the DNA TGTGCCACCCGAGACGACAGGGGCAGCAGGAGGGATACGCAGTATTTT. Its translation: CATRDDRGSRRDTQYF. The chain recombines TRBV28 with TRBJ2-3; 8 bases fit TRBD1. Germline CDR1 reads MDHEN; CDR2 reads SYDVKM. CDR3 length: 16 amino acids. The J segment lost 6 bases and the V segment lost 10 bases, leaving 18 bases of the junction unmatched.

The CDR3 DNA follows: TGTGCCAGTAAACTCGGGACAGGGGGGAACTATGGCTACACCTTC. Its protein is CASKLGTGGNYGYTF. The rearrangement joins TRBV19 to TRBJ1-2; 11 bases fit TRBD1. This CDR3 has 15 residues. Germline trimming cut 7 bases from V and 2 bases from J; bases unmatched to any gene: 6. Germline V gene lookup returns CDR1 LNHDA and CDR2 SQIVND (reference sequence).

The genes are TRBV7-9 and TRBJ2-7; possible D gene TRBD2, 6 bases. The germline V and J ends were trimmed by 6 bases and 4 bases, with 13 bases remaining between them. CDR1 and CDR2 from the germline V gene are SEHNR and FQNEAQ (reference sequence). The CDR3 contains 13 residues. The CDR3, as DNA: TGTGCCAGCAGACCAACTGGGGGGTACGAGCAGTACTTC. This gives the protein CASRPTGGYEQYF. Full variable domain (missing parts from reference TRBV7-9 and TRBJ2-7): DTGVSQNPRHKITKRGQNVTFRCDPISEHNRLYWYRQTLGQGPEFLTYFQNEAQLEKSRLLSDRFSAERPKGSFSTLEIQRTEQGDSAMYLCASRPTGGYEQYFGPGTRLTVT.

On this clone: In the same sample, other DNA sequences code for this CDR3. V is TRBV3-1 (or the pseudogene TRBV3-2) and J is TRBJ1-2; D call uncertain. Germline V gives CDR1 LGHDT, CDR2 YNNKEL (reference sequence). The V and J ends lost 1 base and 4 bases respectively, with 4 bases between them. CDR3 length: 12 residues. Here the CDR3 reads CASSQGAYGYTF. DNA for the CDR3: TGTGCCAGCAGCCAAGGGGCCTATGGCTACACCTTC.

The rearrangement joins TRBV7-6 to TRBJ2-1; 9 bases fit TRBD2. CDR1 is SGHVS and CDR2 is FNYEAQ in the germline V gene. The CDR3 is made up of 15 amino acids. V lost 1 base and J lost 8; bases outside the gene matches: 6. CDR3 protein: CASSLVGGGAHEQFF. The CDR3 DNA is TGTGCCAGCAGCTTAGTTGGCGGGGGGGCCCATGAGCAGTTCTTC.

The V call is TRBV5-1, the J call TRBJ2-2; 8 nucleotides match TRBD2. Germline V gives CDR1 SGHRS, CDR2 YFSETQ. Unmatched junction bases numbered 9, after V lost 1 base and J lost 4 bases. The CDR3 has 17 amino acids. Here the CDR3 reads CASSLWVREGPTGELFF. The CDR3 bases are TGCGCCAGCAGCTTGTGGGTCCGGGAGGGCCCCACCGGGGAGCTGTTTTTT.

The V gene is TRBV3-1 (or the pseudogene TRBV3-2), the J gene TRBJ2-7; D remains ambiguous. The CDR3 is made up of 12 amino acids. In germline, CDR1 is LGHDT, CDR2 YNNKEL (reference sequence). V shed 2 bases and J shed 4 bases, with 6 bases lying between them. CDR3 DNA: TGTGCCAGCAGCCAAAGCCGATACGAGCAGTACTTC. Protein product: CASSQSRYEQYF.

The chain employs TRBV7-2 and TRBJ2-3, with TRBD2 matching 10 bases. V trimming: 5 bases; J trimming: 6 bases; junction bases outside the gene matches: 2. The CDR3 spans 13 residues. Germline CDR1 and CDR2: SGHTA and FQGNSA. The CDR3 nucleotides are TGTGCCAGCAGCCTGGGACTAGCGGATACGCAGTATTTT. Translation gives CASSLGLADTQYF.

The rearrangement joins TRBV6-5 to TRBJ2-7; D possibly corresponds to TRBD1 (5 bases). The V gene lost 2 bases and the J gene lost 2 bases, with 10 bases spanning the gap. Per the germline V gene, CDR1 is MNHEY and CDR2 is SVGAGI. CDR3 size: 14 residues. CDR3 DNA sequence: TGTGCCAGCAGTTACGGCGACAGAGCCTACGAGCAGTACTTC. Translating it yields CASSYGDRAYEQYF.